The 23 T cell receptor beta chains below come from one sample, sequenced in a study of T cells in Graves' hyperthyroidism and ophthalmopathy. TCR beta CDR3 region amplification was performed from RNA transcripts. Initially, a first-round RT-PCR of the TCR CDR3 employed the HTBI primer set. TCRdb re-called the multiplex PCR reads with MiXCR, one entry per CDR3 protein. The sample includes a few hundred thousand distinct CDR3 sequences, approximately 14% of them seen just once. The material sequenced was blood. Receptors originate from a young woman with Graves' hyperthyroidism.

The chain carries TRBV2 and TRBJ2-7, with TRBD2 matching 11 bases. CDR1 and CDR2 (germline): SNHLY, FYNNEI. The CDR3 has 15 amino acids. Losses at the gene ends were 8 bases for V and 1 base for J; bases not matched to a gene: 7. CDR3 nucleotides: TGTGCCAGCGCCCAGGGACTAGCGGTATCCTACGAGCAGTACTTC. This codes for CASAQGLAVSYEQYF. The full variable domain, completed using reference TRBV2 and TRBJ2-7, is EPEVTQTPSHQVTQMGQEVILRCVPISNHLYFYWYRQILGQKVEFLVSFYNNEISEKSEIFDDQFSVERPDGSNFTLKIRSTKLEDSAMYFCASAQGLAVSYEQYFGPGTRLTVT.

The chain combines TRBV10-3 with TRBJ2-1, with D possibly matching TRBD2 (6 bases). Trimming stripped 9 bases from V and 14 bases from J, with 20 bases between. The CDR3 extends over 12 amino acids. Germline loops: CDR1 ENHRY, CDR2 SYGVKD. The CDR3 spells CAIQKAGSNKFF. The CDR3 DNA is TGTGCCATTCAAAAGGCCGGGAGTAATAAGTTCTTC.

In the case of this clonotype: A much larger clone is a single base away; this may be a read error. The chain carries TRBV3-1 and TRBJ2-1, with 10 bases matching TRBD2. CDR1 LGHDT and CDR2 YNNKEL come from the germline V gene (reference sequence). CDR3 size: 17 residues. The CDR3: CASSQEGEAGGVNEQSF. CDR3 coding DNA: TGTGCCAGCAGCCAAGAAGGGGAAGCGGGGGGGGTGAATGAGCAGTCCTTC.

The rearrangement joins TRBV5-8 to TRBJ2-3; TRBD1 matches 7 bases. The CDR3 sequence is 16 residues long. V shed 3 bases and J 5 bases; nucleotides not matched to a gene: 12. Germline-derived CDR1 and CDR2 are SGHTS and YDEGEE. CDR3 sequence (DNA): TGTGCCAGCAGCTGGAGCCGGGACAGTTATATAGATACGCAGTATTTT. Translation gives CASSWSRDSYIDTQYF.

This clonotype has ten or more counts. The V and J genes are TRBV5-1 and TRBJ2-2, with D tentatively TRBD1 (6 bases). Looked up from germline, CDR1 is SGHRS and CDR2 is YFSETQ. Between the trimmed V and J ends, which lost 0 bases and 8 bases, there was a span of 14 bases. The CDR3 consists of 15 residues. The CDR3 loop reads CASSLAQGAGGELFF. The CDR3 coding sequence is TGCGCCAGCAGCTTGGCACAGGGAGCCGGTGGGGAGCTGTTTTTT.

V gene TRBV20-1 combines with J gene TRBJ2-2, with TRBD2 matching over 7 bases. Unmatched junction bases numbered 8, after V lost 5 bases and J lost 5 bases. The CDR3 totals 14 residues. The V gene's germline CDR1 is DFQATT and CDR2 SNEGSKA (reference sequence). DNA of the CDR3: TGCAGTGCTGGTCGGGGGGAGAGAACCGGGGAGCTGTTTTTT. It encodes CSAGRGERTGELFF.

This clonotype was seen at least ten times. CDR3: CASSLGAGDLENEQFF. The CDR3 DNA reads as TGTGCCAGCTCATTAGGAGCGGGAGATCTCGAAAATGAGCAGTTCTTC. This chain uses TRBV18 with TRBJ2-1, with TRBD2 matching over 8 bases. From germline, CDR1 is KGHSH and CDR2 LQKENI. This CDR3 contains 16 residues. V lost 5 bases and J lost 7; bases outside the gene matches: 13.

This clonotype was seen ten or more times. The chain carries TRBV20-1 and TRBJ1-2; the match to TRBD1 covers 7 bases. Germline CDR1 DFQATT, CDR2 SNEGSKA (reference sequence). The V and J ends lost 4 bases and 8 bases, in that order; junction bases with no gene match: 7. The CDR3 runs to 12 residues. The CDR3: CSAKTGLGGYTF. The DNA of the CDR3 is TGCAGTGCTAAGACAGGGTTGGGGGGCTACACCTTC.

This clonotype was counted ten times or more. V usage is TRBV4-1 and J usage is TRBJ2-7; possible D gene TRBD2, 6 bases. The CDR3 has 16 residues. The germline V gene has CDR1 MGHRA and CDR2 YSYEKL. V was cut by 1 base and J by 0 bases, with 13 bases left in between. The CDR3 sequence: CASSQAASVFSYEQYF. CDR3 DNA sequence: TGCGCCAGCAGCCAAGCCGCTAGCGTTTTCTCCTACGAGCAGTACTTC.

This clonotype came up many times. The chain uses TRBV29-1 and TRBJ2-1; the match to TRBD2 covers 7 bases. Trimming took 3 bases from V and 2 from J; bases not matched to a gene: 7. Looked up from germline, CDR1 is SQVTM and CDR2 is ANQGSEA. The CDR3 contains 15 residues. The DNA for the CDR3 is TGCAGCGTTGACGGGCTAGCGGCTACCTACAATGAGCAGTTCTTC. It translates to CSVDGLAATYNEQFF.

This clonotype has at least ten counts. Here the CDR3 DNA reads TGTGCCAGCAAATCGACAGGGCTCACAGATACGCAGTATTTT. The encoded protein is CASKSTGLTDTQYF. This chain uses TRBV28 with TRBJ2-3; 7 bases match TRBD1. V dropped 7 bases and J dropped 2; count of bases not matched to a gene: 6. This CDR3 region has 14 residues. Germline V gene sequence: CDR1 MDHEN, CDR2 SYDVKM.

This clonotype was detected a few times. V and J are TRBV10-3 and TRBJ2-2; no clear D. This CDR3 comprises 12 residues. The V end lost 6 bases, the J end lost 4 bases, and 6 bases lay between the germline ends. Germline CDR1 ENHRY, CDR2 SYGVKD. The CDR3 DNA follows: TGTGCCATCAGAGAGATCACCGGGGAGCTGTTTTTT. As protein: CAIREITGELFF.

The chain combines TRBV20-1 with TRBJ2-7; possibly TRBD1 for D (8 bases). Germline CDR1 and CDR2: DFQATT and SNEGSKA (reference sequence). The CDR3 contains 18 residues. V was trimmed by 6 bases and J by 3 bases, leaving 30 bases between them. CDR3 nucleotides: TGCAGTGCCACACAGGGGGGAATCCCGGGACGGGAGGACTACGAGCAGTACTTC. Its translation is CSATQGGIPGREDYEQYF.

This chain links TRBV4-1 with TRBJ2-7; 8 nucleotides line up with TRBD1. Germline CDR1 MGHRA, CDR2 YSYEKL. This CDR3 has 14 amino acids. With V trimmed by 3 bases and J by 5 bases, 6 bases remained unmatched. This chain's CDR3 is CASSHQGASDEQYF. Written as DNA, the CDR3 is TGCGCCAGCAGCCATCAGGGGGCGTCGGACGAGCAGTACTTC.

The V and J genes are TRBV6-2 or TRBV6-3 and TRBJ1-6, with D unresolved. CDR1 MNHEY and CDR2 SVGEGT come from the germline V gene. V gave up 7 bases and J gave up 4 bases, with 14 bases separating them. The CDR3 contains 15 residues. The chain's CDR3 is CASTSGHVYNSPLHF. CDR3 bases: TGTGCCAGCACCTCTGGTCACGTATATAATTCACCCCTCCACTTT.

The table lists this clonotype with many counts. The chain employs TRBV3-1 and TRBJ2-1; weak D call: TRBD1 (6 bases). Germline lookup yields CDR1 LGHDT and CDR2 YNNKEL (reference sequence). This CDR3 is 12 amino acids long. Trimming shortened V by 3 bases and J by 15 bases, and 15 bases separated the two germline ends. The CDR3 DNA reads TGTGCCAGCAGCCAGGTGGGGGCACCCAGGTTCTTC. Amino acids: CASSQVGAPRFF.

As concerns this clonotype: As the CDR3 is not closed by the conserved phenylalanine or tryptophan, this likely results from a read error. This chain connects TRBV4-1 to TRBJ1-1; 8 nucleotides match TRBD1. CDR1 MGHRA and CDR2 YSYEKL come from the germline V gene. The V and J ends lost 6 bases and 4 bases, in that order; junction bases with no gene match: 1. The CDR3 sequence is 12 residues long. CDR3 DNA: TGCGCCAGCAGGCAGGGGGCCACTGAAGCTTTCCTT. Its translation: CASRQGATEAFL.

The sample holds many counts of this clonotype. The chain couples TRBV27 to TRBJ2-7; 7 nucleotides line up with TRBD2. The germline V gene encodes CDR1 MNHEY and CDR2 SMNVEV (reference sequence). The CDR3 is made up of 15 amino acids. With 6 bases clipped from V and 0 bases from J, the junction kept 8 bases outside the gene matches. CDR3: CASRVERGPSYEQYF. CDR3 bases: TGTGCCAGCAGGGTGGAGCGGGGACCCTCCTACGAGCAGTACTTC.

This clonotype was observed a handful of times. The chain recombines TRBV19 with TRBJ1-1; TRBD1 is a possible D gene (6 bases). The V end was cut by 8 bases, the J end by 0 bases, with 22 bases between. Germline loops: CDR1 LNHDA, CDR2 SQIVND (reference sequence). The CDR3 spans 17 residues. The CDR3: CASASRGRWDMNTEAFF. CDR3 coding DNA: TGTGCCAGTGCTTCGAGGGGAAGATGGGACATGAACACTGAAGCTTTCTTT.

This clonotype has a handful of counts. The rearrangement uses TRBV6-1 and TRBJ1-5; 9 bases match TRBD1. CDR1 is MNHNS, CDR2 SASEGT, per germline. The V and J ends lost 6 bases and 5 bases, in that order; junction bases with no gene match: 5. This CDR3 region has 14 residues. Here the CDR3 reads CASRDRTGDQPQHF. CDR3 DNA sequence: TGTGCCAGCAGGGACAGGACAGGGGATCAGCCCCAGCATTTT.

In this sample, this clonotype turned up many times. The chain is built from TRBV2 and TRBJ1-5; 8 positions agree with TRBD1. J gave up 4 bases and V 5 bases, and 7 bases lay outside the gene matches. The CDR3 runs to 15 residues. The V gene's germline CDR1 is SNHLY and CDR2 FYNNEI. CDR3 DNA sequence: TGTGCCAGCAGTTCGCAGGGGGCGAGGAATCAGCCCCAGCATTTT. Translated, it gives CASSSQGARNQPQHF.

This clonotype has a count of ten or more. The chain uses TRBV7-3 and TRBJ2-1; D gene ambiguous. V lost 5 bases, J lost 1 base, and 12 bases lay in between. CDR3 length: 15 amino acids. Germline V gives CDR1 SGHTA, CDR2 FQGTGA. CDR3: CASSPYTQSYNEQFF. The CDR3 DNA reads as TGTGCCAGCAGCCCCTACACCCAATCCTACAATGAGCAGTTCTTC. The complete variable domain, with remaining parts taken from reference TRBV7-3 and TRBJ2-1, reads GAGVSQTPSNKVTEKGKYVELRCDPISGHTALYWYRQSLGQGPEFLIYFQGTGAADDSGLPNDRFFAVRPEGSVSTLKIQRTERGDSAVYLCASSPYTQSYNEQFFGPGTRLTVL.

CDR3 loop: CASSHGLAGVNEQFF. DNA for the CDR3: TGTGCCAGCAGCCATGGACTAGCGGGAGTGAATGAGCAGTTCTTC. This chain uses TRBV12-3 or TRBV12-4 with TRBJ2-1; 13 bases agree with TRBD2. With V trimmed by 6 bases and J by 7 bases, 6 bases remained unmatched. This CDR3 has 15 amino acids.